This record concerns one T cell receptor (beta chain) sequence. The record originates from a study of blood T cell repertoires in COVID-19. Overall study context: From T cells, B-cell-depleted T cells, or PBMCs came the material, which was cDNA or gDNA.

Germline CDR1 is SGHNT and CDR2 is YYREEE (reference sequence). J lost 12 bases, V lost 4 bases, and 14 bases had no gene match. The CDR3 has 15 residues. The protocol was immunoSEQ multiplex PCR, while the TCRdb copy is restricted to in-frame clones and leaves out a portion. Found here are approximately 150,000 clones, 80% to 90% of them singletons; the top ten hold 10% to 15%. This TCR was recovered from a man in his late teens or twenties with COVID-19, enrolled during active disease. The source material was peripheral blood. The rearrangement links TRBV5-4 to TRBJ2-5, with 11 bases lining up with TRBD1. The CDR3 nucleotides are TGTGCCAGCAGCCAACAGAGCGGGACAGGGGGTCGAGAGTACTTC. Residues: CASSQQSGTGGREYF. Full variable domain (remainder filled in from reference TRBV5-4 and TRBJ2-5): ETGVTQSPTHLIKTRGQQVTLRCSSQSGHNTVSWYQQALGQGPQFIFQYYREEENGRGNFPPRFSGLQFPNYSSELNVNALELDDSALYLCASSQQSGTGGREYFGPGTRLLVL.